Sequencing of this T cell receptor beta chain was carried out in a study of neurological immune-mediated disorders. Time point: longitudinal time-point 3. After removal of 1 base from V and 6 bases from J, the junction contained 3 bases not matched to a gene. The CDR3 is made up of 14 amino acids. Germline V gene lookup returns CDR1 SGHRS and CDR2 YFSETQ. This clonotype was seen ten or more times. In TCRdb, the 5' RACE reads were re-called with MiXCR into one record per CDR3 protein. The sample has about 45,000 distinct CDR3 sequences, around an eighth seen once. The source of this sequence is a man in his thirties or forties in good health. The sequenced sample consisted of PBMCs. The chain is built from TRBV5-1 and TRBJ1-2, with 10 bases identical to TRBD1. The CDR3 spells CASSLQDRGNGYTF. The CDR3 nucleotides are TGCGCCAGCAGCTTGCAGGACAGGGGGAATGGCTACACCTTC.